The entry that follows covers one T cell receptor (beta chain) sequence. Its antigen remains unidentified. The V and J ends lost 5 bases and 0 bases respectively, with 11 bases between them. Germline V gene data show CDR1 as MGHDK and CDR2 as SYGVNS. The length of the CDR3 is 15 residues. Researchers used genomic DNA as the template to profile TCR beta VDJ and CDR3. One entry per CDR3 protein, called by TCRdb with MiXCR from the reads. The table records more than 150,000 distinct CDR3 sequences, roughly 50% of them present only once. The data originate from a study of CD8+CD57+ T cells in acquired aplastic anemia. Study-level information: CD4+ and CD8+ cells, once sorted, gave DNA averaging approximately 3.4 ug. Study results and limitations: Statistical testing detected no significant gap in CD8+ Simpson's diversity between patients and controls.

Whoever was chosen for sequencing had shown CD8+CD57+ cell expansion by flow cytometry. Severe acquired aplastic anemia was the diagnosis recorded for all patients. Patient blood was sampled before any therapy had been received. The rearrangement joins TRBV25-1 to TRBJ2-1; D unclear. Material: sorted CD4+, CD8+, or CD8+CD57+ T cells (not recorded which) from PBMCs. The sequence came from a human donor with aplastic anemia. CDR3 amino acids: CASSPDPTSYNEQFF. The CDR3 DNA reads TGTGCCAGCAGTCCCGACCCTACCTCCTACAATGAGCAGTTCTTC.